The 5 T cell receptor beta chains in this list originate from one sample, sequenced in a study of blood T cell repertoires in COVID-19. Using immunoSEQ multiplex PCR, the repertoire was profiled, and TCRdb retains in-frame clones only, with some absent. The sample includes under 130,000 clones, approximately 84% of them seen just once. The sample consisted of peripheral blood. The receptors stem from a human donor in a cohort sampled during active COVID-19.

The chain recombines TRBV6-1 with TRBJ1-2; 7 nucleotides agree with TRBD1. The CDR3 runs to 11 residues. J lost 12 bases, V lost 3 bases, and 4 bases had no gene match. Germline V gene sequence: CDR1 MNHNS, CDR2 SASEGT. CDR3 sequence: CASSETGRNTF. The CDR3 coding sequence is TGTGCCAGCAGTGAGACAGGGAGGAACACCTTC.

The chain couples TRBV6-1 to TRBJ1-3; 8 bases are shared with TRBD1. The CDR3 is made up of 16 amino acids. Germline V gene sequence: CDR1 MNHNS, CDR2 SASEGT. Unmatched junction bases numbered 5, after V lost 0 bases and J lost 4 bases. This chain's CDR3 is CASSEARTGPGNTIYF. The CDR3 bases are TGTGCCAGCAGTGAAGCGCGGACAGGGCCCGGAAACACCATATATTTT.

This chain connects TRBV7-3 to TRBJ2-5; a weak D match, TRBD1 (5 bases). V lost 1 base and J 1 base, leaving 13 bases between the germline ends. The V gene's germline CDR1 is SGHTA and CDR2 FQGTGA. The CDR3 runs to 16 residues. For the CDR3, the DNA is TGTGCCAGCAGCTTAAGCCCAGGGCCCCCCCAAGAGACCCAGTACTTC. This translates into CASSLSPGPPQETQYF. The variable domain in full, completed from reference TRBV7-3 and TRBJ2-5, reads GAGVSQTPSNKVTEKGKYVELRCDPISGHTALYWYRQSLGQGPEFLIYFQGTGAADDSGLPNDRFFAVRPEGSVSTLKIQRTERGDSAVYLCASSLSPGPPQETQYFGPGTRLLVL.

V gene TRBV5-4 combines with J gene TRBJ2-1; 8 bases agree with TRBD1. V was pared by 2 bases and J by 8 bases, with 3 bases of the junction left unmatched. This CDR3 spans 13 amino acids. Germline V gene sequence: CDR1 SGHNT, CDR2 YYREEE (reference sequence). CDR3 region: CASSLQGGYEQFF. Here the CDR3 DNA reads TGTGCCAGCAGCTTACAGGGGGGCTATGAGCAGTTCTTC.

The CDR3 sequence is CASSHGGDRVNYGYTF. CDR3 in DNA: TGCGCCAGCAGCCATGGAGGGGACAGGGTCAACTATGGCTACACCTTC. The chain couples TRBV4-3 to TRBJ1-2, with TRBD1 matching over 9 bases. With 3 bases clipped from V and 2 bases from J, the junction kept 7 bases outside the gene matches. The germline V gene encodes CDR1 LGHNA and CDR2 YSLEER. CDR3 length equals 16 residues.